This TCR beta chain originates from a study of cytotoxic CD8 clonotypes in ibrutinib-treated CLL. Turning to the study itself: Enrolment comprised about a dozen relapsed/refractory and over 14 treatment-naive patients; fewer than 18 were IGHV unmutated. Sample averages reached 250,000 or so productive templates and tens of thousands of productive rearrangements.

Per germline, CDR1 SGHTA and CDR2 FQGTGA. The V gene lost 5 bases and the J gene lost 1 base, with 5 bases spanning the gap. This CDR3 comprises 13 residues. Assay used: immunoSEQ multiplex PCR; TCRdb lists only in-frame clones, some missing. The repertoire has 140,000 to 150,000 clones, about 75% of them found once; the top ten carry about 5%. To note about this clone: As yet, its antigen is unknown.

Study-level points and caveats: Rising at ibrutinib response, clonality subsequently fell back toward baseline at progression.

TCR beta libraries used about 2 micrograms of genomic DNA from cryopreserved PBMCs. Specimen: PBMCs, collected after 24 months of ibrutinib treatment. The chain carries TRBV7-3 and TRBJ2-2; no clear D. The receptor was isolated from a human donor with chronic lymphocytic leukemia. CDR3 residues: CASSPKNTGELFF. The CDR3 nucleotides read TGTGCCAGCAGCCCTAAGAACACCGGGGAGCTGTTTTTT.